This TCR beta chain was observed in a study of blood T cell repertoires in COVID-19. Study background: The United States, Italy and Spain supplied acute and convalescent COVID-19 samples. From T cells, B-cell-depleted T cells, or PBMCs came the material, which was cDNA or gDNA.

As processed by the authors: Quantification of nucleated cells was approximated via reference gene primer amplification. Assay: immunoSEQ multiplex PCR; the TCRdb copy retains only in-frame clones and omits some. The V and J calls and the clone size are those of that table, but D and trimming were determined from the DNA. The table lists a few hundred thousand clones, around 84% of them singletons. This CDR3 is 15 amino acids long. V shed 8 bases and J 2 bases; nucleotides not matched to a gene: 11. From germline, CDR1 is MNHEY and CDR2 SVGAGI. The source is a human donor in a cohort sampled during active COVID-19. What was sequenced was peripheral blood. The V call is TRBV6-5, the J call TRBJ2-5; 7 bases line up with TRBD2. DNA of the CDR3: TGTGCCAGCGCGCACACGGGGGGACGACAAGAGACCCAGTACTTC. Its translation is CASAHTGGRQETQYF.